The entry below gives a single T cell receptor (beta chain) sequence along with its context. Its target is unknown. Per the germline V gene, CDR1 is MNHNS and CDR2 is SASEGT. V lost 0 bases to trimming and J lost 12 bases, with 9 bases between them. This CDR3 is built from 12 residues. The sample is drawn from a study of T cell responses to AZD1222 COVID-19 vaccine. Study findings and constraints: Only five or six AZD1222 recipients were seropositive at baseline.

Using immunoSEQ multiplex PCR, the repertoire was profiled, and TCRdb retains in-frame clones only, with some absent. The data show 150,000 or so clones, with 90% seen just once and 15% to 20% held by the top ten. The source of this sequence is an adult in good health. Source: peripheral blood, taken on day 0 of AZD1222 vaccination. This rearrangement joins TRBV6-1 to TRBJ1-5; unclear D gene. CDR3 bases: TGTGCCAGCAGTGAAGCTGGGGAAGACCAGCATTTT. The encoded protein is CASSEAGEDQHF.